The 19 T cell receptor beta chains given below trace back to one sample, sequenced in a study of T cell repertoires in cytomegalovirus infection. TCRdb reanalysed the reads using MiXCR and keeps one entry per CDR3 protein. This sample has around 240,000 distinct CDR3 sequences; about 20% occur once, and the top ten carry roughly 18%. What was sequenced was CD8+ T cells from PBMCs. These receptors all stem from a human donor in good health (CMV status not recorded). Some clones in this sample may be carry-over from other donors' samples.

The chain is built from TRBV6-6 and TRBJ1-1, with D perhaps TRBD1 (6 bases). V was clipped by 5 bases and J by 1 base, with 14 bases between them. There are 15 residues in the CDR3. Germline CDR1 is MNHNY and CDR2 is SVGAGI (reference sequence). The CDR3 sequence: CASSQSVTGNTEAFF. CDR3 nucleotides: TGTGCCAGCAGTCAATCCGTGACAGGGAACACTGAAGCTTTCTTT.

This clonotype appeared a few times. This chain connects TRBV7-6 to TRBJ1-5; TRBD1 might be the D (5 bases). Germline CDR1 and CDR2: SGHVS and FNYEAQ. The V gene lost 2 bases and the J gene lost 1 base, with 12 bases spanning the gap. The CDR3 totals 16 residues. DNA for the CDR3: TGTGCCAGCAGCTTATCCCCGGGACCAAGCAATCAGCCCCAGCATTTT. It codes for CASSLSPGPSNQPQHF.

The count of this clonotype is one. V and J are TRBV12-3 or TRBV12-4 and TRBJ2-1; 7 bases map to TRBD2. J lost 5 bases, V lost 1 base, and 8 bases had no gene match. This CDR3 has 16 residues. CDR3 amino acids: CASSLGPGLPHNEQFF. The CDR3 region has the DNA TGTGCCAGCAGTTTAGGTCCGGGACTACCCCACAATGAGCAGTTCTTC.

The sample holds a few counts of this clonotype. The chain couples TRBV28 to TRBJ1-5, with D possibly TRBD1 on 6 matching bases. The V and J ends lost 2 bases and 1 base respectively, with 12 bases between them. Germline V lookup: CDR1 MDHEN, CDR2 SYDVKM. This CDR3 is built from 16 residues. The chain's CDR3 is CASSLATGGSNQPQHF. As DNA, the CDR3 is TGTGCCAGCAGTTTAGCGACAGGAGGAAGCAATCAGCCCCAGCATTTT.

The chain uses TRBV28 and TRBJ2-2, with 11 bases fitting TRBD2. V shed 6 bases and J 3 bases; nucleotides not matched to a gene: 6. The CDR3 has 16 amino acids. Germline lookup yields CDR1 MDHEN and CDR2 SYDVKM. For the CDR3, the DNA is TGTGCCAGCAGCCGACTAGCGGGGATCCACACCGGGGAGCTGTTTTTT. Protein product: CASSRLAGIHTGELFF.

In its sample, this clonotype was seen a few times. The gene calls are TRBV19 and TRBJ2-7; D is unresolved. CDR1 LNHDA and CDR2 SQIVND come from the germline V gene (reference sequence). The CDR3 is 12 amino acids. With 1 base removed from V and 5 bases from J, the gap between germline ends came to 6 bases. Here the CDR3 DNA reads TGTGCCAGTAGTATAGGACTCAACGAGCAGTACTTC. It yields the protein CASSIGLNEQYF.

This clonotype has just a few counts. This sequence joins TRBV6-5 and TRBJ1-5, with D possibly being TRBD1 (6 bases). This CDR3 has 15 residues. Germline V gene data show CDR1 as MNHEY and CDR2 as SVGAGI. Trimming pared 2 bases from V and 7 bases from J, leaving 15 bases between. The CDR3 DNA follows: TGTGCCAGCAGTTACCACGCGGGGGGCGGACAGCCCCAGCATTTT. Translating gives CASSYHAGGGQPQHF.

Details on this clonotype: The junction and the germline gene differ at one end; a read error may be behind it. The chain employs TRBV4-1 and TRBJ2-3; TRBD2 agrees at 8 bases. Germline V gives CDR1 MGHRA, CDR2 YSYEKL. This CDR3 has 18 amino acids. Here the CDR3 reads CASSQDWERGTPRDTQYF. In nucleotides, the CDR3 is TGTGCCAGCAGCCAAGATTGGGAGCGGGGGACTCCTCGAGATACGCAGTATTTT.

This chain links TRBV6-6 with TRBJ2-2; TRBD2 aligns across 7 bases. CDR3 length: 15 residues. Trimming removed 0 bases from V and 7 bases from J; junction bases left unmatched: 5. Germline loops: CDR1 MNHNY, CDR2 SVGAGI (reference sequence). The CDR3 sequence: CASSYSGGVDGELFF. As DNA, the CDR3 is TGTGCCAGCAGTTACTCGGGGGGGGTGGACGGGGAGCTGTTTTTT.

This chain connects TRBV29-1 to TRBJ1-2, with 10 bases fitting TRBD1. The V and J ends lost 7 bases and 8 bases, in that order; junction bases with no gene match: 13. Germline values: CDR1 SQVTM, CDR2 ANQGSEA. This CDR3 contains 14 residues. The DNA for the CDR3 is TGCAGCGGGGGGCCCGAGACAGGGGGCTTAGGCTACACCTTC. Its protein product is CSGGPETGGLGYTF.

V gene TRBV2 combines with J gene TRBJ2-7, with D perhaps TRBD2 (6 bases). The germline gives CDR1 SNHLY, CDR2 FYNNEI. Trimming shortened V by 11 bases and J by 0 bases, and 14 bases separated the two germline ends. The CDR3 is 13 amino acids. The CDR3 region is CAGGLNLSYEQYF. As DNA, the CDR3 is TGTGCCGGAGGACTAAACCTCTCCTACGAGCAGTACTTC.

This clonotype showed up many times. The chain has TRBV15 and TRBJ1-5; no reliable D call. Germline CDR1 LNHNV, CDR2 YYDKDF (reference sequence). This CDR3 region has 15 residues. Trimming shortened V by 0 bases and J by 1 base, and 7 bases separated the two germline ends. The CDR3 spells CATSRDFPSNQPQHF. The CDR3 DNA reads as TGTGCCACCAGCAGAGATTTTCCCAGCAATCAGCCCCAGCATTTT. The variable domain in full, completed from reference TRBV15 and TRBJ1-5, reads DAMVIQNPRYQVTQFGKPVTLSCSQTLNHNVMYWYQQKSSQAPKLLFHYYDKDFNNEADTPDNFQSRRPNTSFCFLDIRSPGLGDTAMYLCATSRDFPSNQPQHFGDGTRLSIL.

A note on this clonotype: A much larger clone is a single base away; this may be a read error. This chain links TRBV7-2 with TRBJ2-3; D remains unclear. The CDR3 runs 15 residues. Per the germline V gene, CDR1 is SGHTA and CDR2 is FQGNSA. The V end lost 1 base, the J end lost 5 bases, and 13 bases lay between the germline ends. CDR3 region: CASSLGVERRDTQYF. The CDR3 nucleotides are TGTGCCAGCAGCTTAGGTGTCGAACGGCGAGATACGCAGTATTTT.

This chain joins TRBV20-1 and TRBJ2-2, with unresolved D. Germline values: CDR1 DFQATT, CDR2 SNEGSKA (reference sequence). This CDR3 is built from 15 residues. V was trimmed by 5 bases and J by 2 bases, leaving 15 bases between them. The CDR3 nucleotides read TGCAGTGCTCTCCGAGACATGAGAAACACCGGGGAGCTGTTTTTT. Amino acid sequence: CSALRDMRNTGELFF.

There are a few counts of this clonotype. V gene TRBV20-1 combines with J gene TRBJ2-7; TRBD1 agrees at 7 bases. With V trimmed by 1 base and J by 1 base, 1 base remained unmatched. The CDR3 loop spans 13 amino acids. In germline, CDR1 is DFQATT, CDR2 SNEGSKA (reference sequence). This chain's CDR3 is CSARGDSSYEQYF. The CDR3 DNA reads TGCAGTGCTAGAGGGGACAGTTCCTACGAGCAGTACTTC.

This clonotype was counted many times. V and J are TRBV2 and TRBJ2-2, with TRBD2 matching 13 bases. V lost 10 bases to trimming and J lost 0 bases; unmatched junction nucleotides: 8. The CDR3 is made up of 17 amino acids. Germline assignment: CDR1 SNHLY and CDR2 FYNNEI. In nucleotides, the CDR3 is TGTGCCATTGAGACTAGCGGGGGGACCGCGAACACCGGGGAGCTGTTTTTT. Translating it yields CAIETSGGTANTGELFF.

J is TRBJ2-2 and V is TRBV7-9; no reliable D call. Trimming shortened V by 8 bases and J by 0 bases, and 16 bases separated the two germline ends. This CDR3 is 16 amino acids long. The V gene's germline CDR1 is SEHNR and CDR2 FQNEAQ (reference sequence). Here the CDR3 DNA reads TGTGCCAGCGGGCCCCCGGGTGGAGCGAACACCGGGGAGCTGTTTTTT. Translating gives CASGPPGGANTGELFF.

The chain carries TRBV4-2 and TRBJ1-1; D gene unclear. This CDR3 contains 16 residues. The ends were cut back, 0 bases at V and 0 bases at J, with 11 bases in the middle. The germline V gene has CDR1 LGHNA and CDR2 YNFKEQ. CDR3 region: CASSQDLSGMNTEAFF. CDR3 sequence (DNA): TGTGCCAGCAGCCAAGACCTCTCGGGGATGAACACTGAAGCTTTCTTT.

With respect to this clonotype: Being one base from a much bigger clone, this may be a read error. The CDR3 does not end in the conserved phenylalanine or tryptophan, so this is likely a read error. The CDR3 bases are TGTGCCAGCAGTTTGGGCTTCCCCCTCCACTAT. It codes for CASSLGFPLHY. The rearrangement uses TRBV7-8 and TRBJ1-6; unclear D gene. The germline V gene has CDR1 SGHVS and CDR2 FQNEAQ. With 6 bases removed from V and 13 bases from J, the gap between germline ends came to 10 bases. The CDR3 extends over 11 amino acids.